This TCR beta chain was observed in a study of shared clonotypes between healthy human individuals. Study as a whole: Per donor, CD8 memory used one plate, CD8 naive used two, CD4 memory used three and CD4 naive used three.

Overall study results and limits: Enrolling few donors narrowed the genetic and exposure-history diversity that was represented. Collection of samples was limited to blood; tissue repertoires likely differ. Even with large depth, rarefaction showed that sorted-subset sequencing was incomplete.

TCRdb's table, derived via immunoSEQ multiplex PCR, lists solely in-frame clones and lacks some. The table includes roughly 2 million clones, roughly 94% detected once. Only one count was recorded for this clone. The target antigen is unknown. The junction had 6 bases not matched to a gene; V was cut back by 6 bases and J by 6 bases. The V gene's germline CDR1 is MNHEY and CDR2 SMNVEV (reference sequence). The length of the CDR3 is 15 residues. The sequenced material came from naive CD4+ T cells sorted from blood. Described subset: CD45RA+ positively selected. The clonotype comes from a man between 18 and 35 years old in good health. This chain connects TRBV27 to TRBJ1-5; TRBD1 matches at 12 bases. CDR3 nucleotides: TGTGCCAGCAGCGGGACAGGGGGCGCCGGTCAGCCCCAGCATTTT. It encodes CASSGTGGAGQPQHF.